The rows below give T cell receptor beta chains drawn from one sample of a study of blood T cell repertoires in COVID-19. Generated by immunoSEQ multiplex PCR, the TCRdb table keeps only in-frame clones and is missing some. This table has fewer than 350,000 clones, 70% to 90% appearing once. Input material: PBMCs or T cells enriched from blood (not recorded which). These receptors were obtained from a woman aged 30 to 39 who had recovered from COVID-19. The CDR3 runs from the conserved cysteine through the conserved F or W.

TRBJ2-7,TRBV9,CASSVAVTSGEQYF
TRBJ1-1,TRBV10-2,CASSDPVSMNTEAFF
TRBJ1-1,TRBV7-9,CASSLKPRTEAFF
TRBJ2-7,TRBV29-1,CSVGPGVYEQYF
TRBJ1-4,TRBV7-9,CASSLALNGQGAYEKLFF
TRBJ1-4,TRBV3-1/TRBV3-2,CASSQRSLVEKLFF
TRBJ1-2,TRBV12-3/TRBV12-4,CASSLGGNYGYTF
TRBJ2-3,TRBV7-9,CASSLAGSTLRGTDTQYF
TRBJ2-1,TRBV27,CASSSDYRDRAGNEQFF
TRBJ1-1,TRBV4-3,CASSQGTGGMNTEAFF
TRBJ1-4,TRBV6-6,CASSYYGLQQFF
TRBJ1-4,TRBV7-2,CASGGRHSNEKLFF
TRBJ1-2,TRBV27,CASSFTGGNSGYTF
TRBJ1-2,TRBV9,CASSHQSTSGGRVYGYTF
TRBJ2-7,TRBV19,CASSRRREFDYEQYF
TRBJ2-1,TRBV9,CASSVGGFLQYNEQFF
TRBJ2-3,TRBV30,CAWSWAGRTDTQYF
TRBJ2-1,TRBV9,CASRPKGGSYNEQFF
TRBJ2-1,TRBV5-1,CASSLAPTGSSYNEQFF
TRBJ1-1,TRBV7-9,CASRLTRDRLTEAFF
TRBJ2-2,TRBV4-2,CASSQDSGRNGGELFF
TRBJ2-5,TRBV5-4,CASSLPTSGYQETQYF
TRBJ1-1,TRBV29-1,CSVHPRDRFEAFF
TRBJ2-5,TRBV11-3,CASSLDWRGQGETQYF
TRBJ2-5,TRBV11-3,CASSLWNRGQETQYF
TRBJ1-1,TRBV5-5,CASSLPGQGTEAFF
TRBJ2-1,TRBV27,CASSWGTSGSEFF
TRBJ2-7,TRBV9,CASSVNGVGYEQYF
TRBJ2-3,TRBV9,CASSWTSGRSTDTQYF
TRBJ2-7,TRBV6-5,CASTSLTTSEQYF
TRBJ2-3,TRBV2,CASTLFRETDTQYF
TRBJ2-7,TRBV14,CASSQVRHGTYEQYF